The clone carrying this T cell receptor beta chain was recorded a few times. In the original workflow: Using reference gene primer amplification, nucleated cell counts were estimated. Some clones are missing from TCRdb's copy, which holds only in-frame ones; the method was immunoSEQ multiplex PCR. The V and J calls and clone size are taken from that table; D and trimming were inferred from the DNA. The table includes 180,000 or so clones, about 87% detected once. Germline V CDR1 and CDR2: GTSNPN, SVGIG (reference sequence). V gave up 0 bases and J gave up 4 bases, with 7 bases separating them. The CDR3 is 12 residues long. This entry comes from a study of blood T cell repertoires in COVID-19. Study-wide context: Samples taken during acute and convalescent COVID-19 were collected in the United States, Italy and Spain. Sample material is recorded as cDNA or gDNA derived from T cells, B-cell-depleted T cells, or PBMCs.

The receptor's source is a woman aged 25 to 39 with acute or convalescent COVID-19. This chain connects TRBV30 to TRBJ2-7; D gene ambiguous. The specimen sequenced was peripheral blood. CDR3 amino acids: CAWSVQPYEQYF. The CDR3 DNA follows: TGTGCCTGGAGTGTACAGCCGTACGAGCAGTACTTC.